Below, 16 T cell receptor beta chains from the same sample are listed, as sequenced in a study of a mutant IDH1 vaccine in newly diagnosed glioma. The protocol was immunoSEQ multiplex PCR, while the TCRdb copy is restricted to in-frame clones and leaves out a portion. The sample consists of around 32,000 clones, roughly 78% of them appearing once. No antigen has been identified for these receptors. Time point indicated: week 35, safety follow-up. The content of each vaccine dose was 300 ug of mutant IDH1 20-mer peptide, and topical imiquimod accompanied it. Sequencing was performed on PBMCs, taken from a glioma patient whose treatment included an IDH1 peptide vaccine. These receptors all come from a man aged 35 to 55 with glioma. Some clones in this sample may be carry-over from other donors' samples.

This clone was found once. The V gene is TRBV30, the J gene TRBJ1-4; D may be TRBD1 (5 bases). The germline gives CDR1 GTSNPN, CDR2 SVGIG (reference sequence). CDR3 length: 14 residues. V was cut by 2 bases and J by 8 bases, with 15 bases left in between. DNA of the CDR3: TGTGCCTGGAGTAACATAAGGGAGGGGGAAAAACTGTTTTTT. Residues: CAWSNIREGEKLFF.

In its sample, this clone ranks as medium-sized. The V call is TRBV5-8, the J call TRBJ1-5; D remains ambiguous. From germline, CDR1 is SGHTS and CDR2 YDEGEE. The CDR3 is 13 amino acids. Deletions cut 0 bases from V and 7 bases from J, with 8 bases between. The CDR3 loop is CASSLGGFQPQHF. The CDR3 bases are TGTGCCAGCAGCTTGGGAGGCTTCCAGCCCCAGCATTTT.

The chain employs TRBV28 and TRBJ2-2; 8 positions match TRBD1. The CDR3 is made up of 16 amino acids. Per the germline V gene, CDR1 is MDHEN and CDR2 is SYDVKM. V lost 6 bases, J lost 0 bases, and 6 bases stayed unmatched. The CDR3 DNA follows: TGTGCCAGCAGCAGAAACAGGGGGGCGAACACCGGGGAGCTGTTTTTT. It specifies CASSRNRGANTGELFF.

The genes are TRBV19 and TRBJ1-1, with a tentative D call TRBD1 (6 bases). The ends were cut back, 8 bases at V and 8 bases at J, with 18 bases in the middle. The germline gives CDR1 LNHDA, CDR2 SQIVND (reference sequence). CDR3 length equals 13 residues. The CDR3 DNA reads TGTGCCAGTCAACCGACACAGGGTGGGGAAGCTTTCTTT. Amino acids: CASQPTQGGEAFF.

V and J are TRBV5-1 and TRBJ1-2, with D possibly being TRBD1 (6 bases). Germline V lookup: CDR1 SGHRS, CDR2 YFSETQ. Trimming stripped 4 bases from V and 4 bases from J, with 11 bases between. The CDR3 has 13 residues. For the CDR3, the DNA is TGCGCCAGCAGCGCTGACAGGAGCTATGGCTACACCTTC. Translating gives CASSADRSYGYTF.

The chain combines TRBV7-2 with TRBJ2-3; 8 bases agree with TRBD1. The germline V gene encodes CDR1 SGHTA and CDR2 FQGNSA. V shed 1 base and J 5 bases; nucleotides not matched to a gene: 5. CDR3 length equals 15 residues. CDR3 in amino acids: CASSLGQGAGDTQYF. For the CDR3, the DNA is TGTGCCAGCAGCTTAGGCCAGGGGGCGGGAGATACGCAGTATTTT.

This clone appeared a few times. This chain uses TRBV14 with TRBJ1-2, with D unresolved. The CDR3 runs 14 residues. With 2 bases removed from V and 4 bases from J, the gap between germline ends came to 11 bases. Germline V gene sequence: CDR1 SGHDN, CDR2 FVKESK. CDR3 loop: CASSQFDGTYGYTF. Written as DNA, the CDR3 is TGTGCCAGCAGCCAATTTGACGGAACCTATGGCTACACCTTC.

By share of the sample, this clone is medium-sized. This sequence joins TRBV12-5 and TRBJ2-1, with TRBD2 identical over 7 bases. Germline trimming cut 1 base from V and 9 bases from J; bases unmatched to any gene: 15. Germline V gene data show CDR1 as LGHNT and CDR2 as FRNRAP. The CDR3 totals 17 residues. The CDR3 sequence: CASGLERRAGPSSEQFF. The CDR3 DNA reads as TGTGCTAGTGGTTTGGAGAGAAGAGCGGGGCCCTCGAGTGAGCAGTTCTTC.

The rearrangement joins TRBV19 to TRBJ1-5; no reliable D call. V was cut by 7 bases and J by 2 bases, with 15 bases left in between. The CDR3 has 15 residues. CDR1 LNHDA and CDR2 SQIVND come from the germline V gene (reference sequence). CDR3 region: CASTDLGWGNQPQHF. The CDR3 nucleotides read TGTGCCAGTACCGATCTGGGATGGGGCAATCAGCCCCAGCATTTT.

The chain couples TRBV28 to TRBJ2-7; D is unclear. Per germline, CDR1 MDHEN and CDR2 SYDVKM. The CDR3 is made up of 15 amino acids. Between the trimmed V and J ends, which lost 5 bases and 0 bases, there was a span of 14 bases. CDR3 loop: CASSPRFRPSYEQYF. CDR3 bases: TGTGCCAGCAGTCCCAGGTTCAGGCCCTCCTACGAGCAGTACTTC.

The chain recombines TRBV10-2 with TRBJ1-5; D might be TRBD1 (5 bases). The CDR3 length is 14 residues. V was shortened by 4 bases and J by 0 bases, with 7 bases between the two germline ends. CDR1 is WSHSY, CDR2 SAAADI, per germline. The CDR3: CASSADTSNQPQHF. CDR3 DNA sequence: TGCGCCAGCAGTGCGGACACTAGCAATCAGCCCCAGCATTTT.

V gene TRBV14 combines with J gene TRBJ1-5; D ambiguous. This CDR3 has 13 residues. From germline, CDR1 is SGHDN and CDR2 FVKESK. V shed 1 base and J shed 4 bases, with 5 bases lying between them. The CDR3 region is CASSQGGNQPQHF. CDR3 coding DNA: TGTGCCAGCAGCCAAGGGGGTAATCAGCCCCAGCATTTT.

The chain employs TRBV6-4 and TRBJ1-1; D remains unclear. Per the germline V gene, CDR1 is MRHNA and CDR2 is SNTAGT. The V end was cut by 3 bases, the J end by 2 bases, with 10 bases between. The CDR3 covers 14 residues. The CDR3 region has the DNA TGTGCCAGCAGTGAAGGGCGAGGAAACACTGAAGCTTTCTTT. Translated, it gives CASSEGRGNTEAFF.

The chain has TRBV7-8 and TRBJ2-7, with D possibly matching TRBD2 (6 bases). V was pared by 3 bases and J by 2 bases, with 8 bases between. CDR3 length equals 13 residues. The germline gives CDR1 SGHVS, CDR2 FQNEAQ. This CDR3 reads CASSLGGTYEQYF. In DNA form, the CDR3 reads TGTGCCAGCAGCTTGGGAGGCACCTACGAGCAGTACTTC.

The chain combines TRBV10-3 with TRBJ2-3; weak D call: TRBD2 (6 bases). CDR1 is ENHRY and CDR2 is SYGVKD in the germline V gene. This CDR3 comprises 13 residues. With 4 bases removed from V and 2 bases from J, the gap between germline ends came to 7 bases. In DNA form, the CDR3 reads TGTGCCATCAGTGGGAGGGACACAGATACGCAGTATTTT. This sequence encodes CAISGRDTDTQYF.

CDR3 loop: CASSQMGPSDPREQFF. For the CDR3, the DNA is TGCGCCAGCAGCCAAATGGGGCCTAGCGACCCGAGGGAGCAGTTCTTC. The chain uses TRBV4-1 and TRBJ2-1, with a tentative D call TRBD2 (6 bases). V was pared by 2 bases and J by 10 bases, with 21 bases between. The CDR3 length is 16 residues. CDR1 is MGHRA, CDR2 YSYEKL, per germline.